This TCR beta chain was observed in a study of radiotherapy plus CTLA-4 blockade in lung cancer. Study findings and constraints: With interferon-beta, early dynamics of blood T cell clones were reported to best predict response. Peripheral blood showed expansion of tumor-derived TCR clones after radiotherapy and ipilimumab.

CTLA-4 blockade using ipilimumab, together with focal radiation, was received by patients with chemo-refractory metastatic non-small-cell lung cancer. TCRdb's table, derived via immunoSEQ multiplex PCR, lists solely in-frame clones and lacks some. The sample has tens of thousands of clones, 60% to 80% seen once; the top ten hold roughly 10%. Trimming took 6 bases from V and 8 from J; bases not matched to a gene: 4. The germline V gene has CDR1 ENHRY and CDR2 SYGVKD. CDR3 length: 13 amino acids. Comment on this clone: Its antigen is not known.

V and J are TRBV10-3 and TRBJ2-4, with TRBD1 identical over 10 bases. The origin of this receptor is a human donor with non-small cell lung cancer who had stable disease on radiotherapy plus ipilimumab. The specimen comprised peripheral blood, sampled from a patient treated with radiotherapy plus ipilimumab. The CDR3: CAISDRGPDIQYF. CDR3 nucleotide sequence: TGTGCCATCAGCGACAGGGGGCCTGACATTCAGTACTTC.